This entry features one TCR beta chain sequence. Its antigen is unknown. The data stem from a study of blood T cells in healthy people across ages. Study results and caveats: Measured against age, TCR beta diversity per million T cells decreased in a roughly linear manner. Among long-lived donors, naive CD4+ cells were more numerous and diversity higher than in aged donors.

Each sample used at least 7 million PBMCs. The CDR3 contains 13 residues. Trimming pared 4 bases from V and 5 bases from J, leaving 12 bases between. Germline CDR1 reads SQVTM; CDR2 reads ANQGSEA. A second roughly 6 to 11 cycle PCR used barcoded and J-beta primers. Every cDNA was tagged by a template-switch adaptor with 12 random nucleotides. MiXCR, applied by TCRdb to the 5' RACE reads, yields one record per CDR3 protein. The sample has 600,000 to 800,000 distinct CDR3 sequences; more than 45% are singletons. The receptor's source is a woman of 80 years or more in good health. The chain is built from TRBV29-1 and TRBJ2-1, with D perhaps matching TRBD1 (6 bases). What was sequenced was blood. For the CDR3, the DNA is TGCAGCGTTGGCCAGGGGATGGACAATGAGCAGTTCTTC. This sequence encodes CSVGQGMDNEQFF.